Presented here are 2 T cell receptor beta chains from one specimen sequenced in a study of tumor-infiltrating lymphocytes in oesophageal squamous cell carcinoma. Via MiXCR, TCRdb re-called the PCR reads, giving one row per CDR3 protein. The table includes roughly 20,000 distinct CDR3 sequences, under 40% detected once. Material: esophageal tumor tissue. Receptors originate from a male donor with esophageal squamous cell carcinoma.

This clonotype was observed at least ten times. The chain is built from TRBV18 and TRBJ2-7; D is undetermined. This CDR3 comprises 16 residues. V shed 1 base and J shed 2 bases, with 15 bases lying between them. Germline assignment: CDR1 KGHSH and CDR2 LQKENI. The CDR3 here is CASSPLPWALAYEQYF. CDR3 DNA sequence: TGTGCCAGCTCACCACTTCCGTGGGCACTCGCCTACGAGCAGTACTTC.

The chain carries TRBV5-1 and TRBJ1-1, with 9 positions matching TRBD1. The CDR3 sequence is 16 residues long. The germline V gene encodes CDR1 SGHRS and CDR2 YFSETQ. Trimming cost V 4 bases and J 4 bases; bases outside gene matches: 11. DNA for the CDR3: TGCGCCAGCAGCCCCCTCCCCGGGACAGGGACCACTGAAGCTTTCTTT. This codes for CASSPLPGTGTTEAFF.